One sample yielded the 3 T cell receptor beta chains listed below, sequenced in a study of T cells after posttransplantation cyclophosphamide (dated by TCRdb to the mid-2010s). The library came from the immunoSEQ multiplex PCR assay. TCRdb holds this immuneACCESS table with in-frame rearrangements only. Some clones are missing; in checked studies, unresolved V genes explain under half, and the rest has no known cause. The sample includes approximately 18,000 clones, with less than 90% observed a single time. The leading ten clones occupy about 8.6% of the sample. Sequencing was done on a sample of memory CD4+ T cells sorted from blood. Every receptor here comes from a man between 25 and 39 years old in good health and a related stem cell transplant donor.

The CDR3 reads CASRPTGLQYGYTF. The CDR3 DNA follows: TGTGCCAGCAGACCGACAGGGTTACAATATGGCTACACCTTC. This chain joins TRBV5-6 and TRBJ1-2; 7 bases match TRBD1. With 5 bases clipped from V and 5 bases from J, the junction kept 9 bases outside the gene matches. The CDR3 contains 14 residues. In germline, CDR1 is SGHDT, CDR2 YYEEEE.

The chain combines TRBV27 with TRBJ1-5; 9 bases match TRBD1. The V and J ends lost 5 bases and 4 bases, in that order; junction bases with no gene match: 3. Germline-derived CDR1 and CDR2 are MNHEY and SMNVEV (reference sequence). CDR3 size: 14 residues. CDR3 in amino acids: CASSDGTGNQPQHF. CDR3 bases: TGTGCCAGCAGTGACGGGACAGGGAATCAGCCCCAGCATTTT.

The V and J genes are TRBV5-1 and TRBJ2-2; 10 nucleotides align to TRBD1. The CDR3 spans 15 residues. The germline V gene has CDR1 SGHRS and CDR2 YFSETQ. V was pared by 0 bases and J by 4 bases, with 0 bases of the junction left unmatched. CDR3 residues: CASSLGQGATGELFF. CDR3 nucleotides: TGCGCCAGCAGCTTGGGACAGGGGGCCACCGGGGAGCTGTTTTTT. The full variable domain, its missing parts supplied by reference TRBV5-1 and TRBJ2-2, is KAGVTQTPRYLIKTRGQQVTLSCSPISGHRSVSWYQQTPGQGLQFLFEYFSETQRNKGNFPGRFSGRQFSNSRSEMNVSTLELGDSALYLCASSLGQGATGELFFGEGSRLTVL.